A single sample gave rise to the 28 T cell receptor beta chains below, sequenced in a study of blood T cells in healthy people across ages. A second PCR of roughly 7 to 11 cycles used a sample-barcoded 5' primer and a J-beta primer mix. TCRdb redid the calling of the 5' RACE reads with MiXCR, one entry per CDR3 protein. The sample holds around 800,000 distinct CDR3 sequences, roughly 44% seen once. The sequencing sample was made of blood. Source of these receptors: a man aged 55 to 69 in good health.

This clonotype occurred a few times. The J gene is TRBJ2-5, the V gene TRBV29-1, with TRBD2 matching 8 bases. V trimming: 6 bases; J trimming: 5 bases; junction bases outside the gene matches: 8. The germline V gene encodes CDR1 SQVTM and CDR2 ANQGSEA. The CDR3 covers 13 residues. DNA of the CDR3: TGCAGCGTCCACGTTCCGGGGGGGGAGACCCAGTACTTC. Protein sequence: CSVHVPGGETQYF.

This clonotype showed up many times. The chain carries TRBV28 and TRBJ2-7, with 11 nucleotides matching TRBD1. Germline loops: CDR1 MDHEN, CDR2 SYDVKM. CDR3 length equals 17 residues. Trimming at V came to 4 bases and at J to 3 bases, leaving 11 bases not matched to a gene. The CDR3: CASSSRTPGQGVYEQYF. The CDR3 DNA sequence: TGTGCCAGCAGTTCGCGCACTCCGGGACAGGGGGTCTACGAGCAGTACTTC.

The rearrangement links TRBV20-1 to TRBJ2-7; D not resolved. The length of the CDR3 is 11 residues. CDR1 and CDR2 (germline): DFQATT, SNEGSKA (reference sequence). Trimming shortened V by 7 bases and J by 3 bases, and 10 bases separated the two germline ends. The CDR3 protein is CSVSWHYEQYF. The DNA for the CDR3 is TGCAGTGTAAGTTGGCACTACGAGCAGTACTTC.

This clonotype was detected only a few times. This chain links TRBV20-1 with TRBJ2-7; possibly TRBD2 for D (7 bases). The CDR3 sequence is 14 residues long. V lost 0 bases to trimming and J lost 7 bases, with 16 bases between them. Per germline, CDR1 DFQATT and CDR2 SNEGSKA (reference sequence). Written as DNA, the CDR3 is TGCAGTGCTAGAGATTCGCGGGGGCCCCGGGAGCAGTACTTC. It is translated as CSARDSRGPREQYF.

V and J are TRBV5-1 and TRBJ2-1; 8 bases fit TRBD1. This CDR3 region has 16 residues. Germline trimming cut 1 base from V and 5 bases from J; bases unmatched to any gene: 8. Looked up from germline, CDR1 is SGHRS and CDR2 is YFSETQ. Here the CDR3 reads CASSLTRQGTDNEQFF. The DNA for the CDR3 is TGCGCCAGCAGCTTGACCCGACAGGGGACCGACAATGAGCAGTTCTTC.

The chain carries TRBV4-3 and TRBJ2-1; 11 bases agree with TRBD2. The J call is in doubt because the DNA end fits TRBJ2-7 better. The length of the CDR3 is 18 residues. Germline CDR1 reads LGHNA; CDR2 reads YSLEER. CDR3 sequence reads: CASSQRLAGTSSYNEQYF. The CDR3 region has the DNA TGCGCCAGCAGCCAACGACTAGCGGGGACCAGCTCCTACAATGAGCAGTACTTC.

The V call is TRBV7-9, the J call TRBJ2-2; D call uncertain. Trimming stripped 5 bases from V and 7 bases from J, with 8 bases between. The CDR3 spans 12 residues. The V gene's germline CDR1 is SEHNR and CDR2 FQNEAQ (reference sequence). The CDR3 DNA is TGTGCCAGCAGCCGCGTTGGCGGGGAGCTGTTTTTT. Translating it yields CASSRVGGELFF.

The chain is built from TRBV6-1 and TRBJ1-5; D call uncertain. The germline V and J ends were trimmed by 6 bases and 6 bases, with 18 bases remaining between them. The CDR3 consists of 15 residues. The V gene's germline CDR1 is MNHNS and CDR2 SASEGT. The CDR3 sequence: CASSPKVGLSQPQHF. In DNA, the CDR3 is TGTGCCAGCAGCCCAAAGGTAGGGTTAAGTCAGCCCCAGCATTTT.

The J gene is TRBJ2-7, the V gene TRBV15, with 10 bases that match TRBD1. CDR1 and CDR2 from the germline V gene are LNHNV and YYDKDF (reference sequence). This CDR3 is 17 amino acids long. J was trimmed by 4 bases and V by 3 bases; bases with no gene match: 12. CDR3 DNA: TGTGCCACCAGCAGGGGAATGACAGGGGGCATATGGTACGAGCAGTACTTC. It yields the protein CATSRGMTGGIWYEQYF.

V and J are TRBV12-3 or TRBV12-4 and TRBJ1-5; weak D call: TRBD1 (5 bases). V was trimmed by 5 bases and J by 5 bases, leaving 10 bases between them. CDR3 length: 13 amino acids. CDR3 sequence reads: CASSTVQDQPQHF. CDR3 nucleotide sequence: TGTGCCAGCAGTACTGTACAGGATCAGCCCCAGCATTTT.

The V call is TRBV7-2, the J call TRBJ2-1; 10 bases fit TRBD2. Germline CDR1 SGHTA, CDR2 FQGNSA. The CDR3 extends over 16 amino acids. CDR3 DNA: TGTGGCAGTGGAGTAGCGGGGGGCCAACCCTACAATGAGCAGTTCTTC. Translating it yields CGSGVAGGQPYNEQFF.

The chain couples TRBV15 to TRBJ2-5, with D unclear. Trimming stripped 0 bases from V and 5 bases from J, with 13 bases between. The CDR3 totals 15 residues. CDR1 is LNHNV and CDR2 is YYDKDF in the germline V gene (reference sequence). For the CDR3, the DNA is TGTGCCACCAGCAGAGATCCGTCTTTAGCCGAGACCCAGTACTTC. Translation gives CATSRDPSLAETQYF.

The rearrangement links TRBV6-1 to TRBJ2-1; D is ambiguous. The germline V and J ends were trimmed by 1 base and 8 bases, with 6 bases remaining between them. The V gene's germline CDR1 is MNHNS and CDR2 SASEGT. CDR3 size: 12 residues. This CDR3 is CASSEGLHEQFF. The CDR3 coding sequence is TGTGCCAGCAGTGAAGGTTTGCATGAGCAGTTCTTC.

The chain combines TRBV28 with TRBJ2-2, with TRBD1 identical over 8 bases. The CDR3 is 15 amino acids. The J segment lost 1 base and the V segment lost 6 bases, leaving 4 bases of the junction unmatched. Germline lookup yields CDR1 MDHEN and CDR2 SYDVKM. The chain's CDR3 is CASRTGGLNTGELFF. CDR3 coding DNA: TGTGCCAGCAGAACAGGGGGTCTGAACACCGGGGAGCTGTTTTTT.

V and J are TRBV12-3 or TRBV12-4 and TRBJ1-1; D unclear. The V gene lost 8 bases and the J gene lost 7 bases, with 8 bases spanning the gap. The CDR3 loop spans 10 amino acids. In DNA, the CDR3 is TGTGCCAGCGGACGGGTTGAAGCTTTCTTT. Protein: CASGRVEAFF.

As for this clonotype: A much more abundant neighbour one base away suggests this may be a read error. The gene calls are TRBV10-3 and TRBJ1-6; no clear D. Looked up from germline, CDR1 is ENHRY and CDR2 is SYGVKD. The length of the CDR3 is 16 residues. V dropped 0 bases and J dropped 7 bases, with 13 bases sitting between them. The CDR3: CAISESGRHGNSPLHF. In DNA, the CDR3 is TGTGCCATCAGTGAGTCGGGTCGGCATGGGAATTCACCCCTCCACTTT.

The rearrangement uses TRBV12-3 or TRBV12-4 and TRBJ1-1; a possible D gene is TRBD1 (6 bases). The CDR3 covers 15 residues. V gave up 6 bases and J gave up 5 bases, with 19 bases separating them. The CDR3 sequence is CASSPTDRLRTEAFF. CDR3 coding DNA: TGTGCCAGCAGCCCTACTGACAGGTTAAGGACTGAAGCTTTCTTT.

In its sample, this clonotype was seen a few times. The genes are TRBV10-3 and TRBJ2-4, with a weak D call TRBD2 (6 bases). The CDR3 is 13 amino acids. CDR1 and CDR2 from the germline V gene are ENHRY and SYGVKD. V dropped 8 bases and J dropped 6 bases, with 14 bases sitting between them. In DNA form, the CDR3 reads TGTGCCATCGGCTATGTGGGGGGAAACATTCAGTACTTC. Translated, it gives CAIGYVGGNIQYF.

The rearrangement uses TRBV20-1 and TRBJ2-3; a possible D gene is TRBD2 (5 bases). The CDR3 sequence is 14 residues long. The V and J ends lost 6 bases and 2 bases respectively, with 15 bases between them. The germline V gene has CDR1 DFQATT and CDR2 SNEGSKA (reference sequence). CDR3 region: CSARGPSSTDTQYF. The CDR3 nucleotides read TGCAGTGCCCGGGGTCCCTCCTCCACAGATACGCAGTATTTT.

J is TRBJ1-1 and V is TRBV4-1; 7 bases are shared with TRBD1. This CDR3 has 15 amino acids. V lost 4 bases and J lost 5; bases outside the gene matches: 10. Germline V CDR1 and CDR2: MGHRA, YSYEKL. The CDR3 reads CASSLDPGGGTEAFF. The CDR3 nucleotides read TGCGCCAGCAGCCTTGACCCAGGGGGAGGAACTGAAGCTTTCTTT.

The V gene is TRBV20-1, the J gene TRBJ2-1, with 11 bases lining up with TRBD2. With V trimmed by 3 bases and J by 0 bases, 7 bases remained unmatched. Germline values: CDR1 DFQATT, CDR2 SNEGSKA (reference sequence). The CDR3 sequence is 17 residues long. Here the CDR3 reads CSASLLAGGRSYNEQFF. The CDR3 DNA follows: TGCAGTGCTAGCTTGCTAGCGGGGGGACGCTCCTACAATGAGCAGTTCTTC.

This chain's CDR3 is CASSVVDSGGATEQFF. The CDR3 region has the DNA TGTGCCAGCAGCGTAGTTGATAGCGGGGGGGCCACTGAGCAGTTCTTC. The V gene is TRBV9, the J gene TRBJ2-1, with 11 bases matching TRBD2. V lost 0 bases and J lost 9; bases outside the gene matches: 8. CDR1 and CDR2 from the germline V gene are SGDLS and YYNGEE. The CDR3 is made up of 16 amino acids. Full variable domain (outside the CDR3, taken from reference TRBV9 and TRBJ2-1): DSGVTQTPKHLITATGQRVTLRCSPRSGDLSVYWYQQSLDQGLQFLIQYYNGEERAKGNILERFSAQQFPDLHSELNLSSLELGDSALYFCASSVVDSGGATEQFFGPGTRLTVL.

This CDR3 is CASSLEAGGHSEAFF. Here the CDR3 DNA reads TGCGCCAGCAGCTTGGAGGCAGGGGGCCACTCTGAAGCTTTCTTT. The V gene is TRBV5-1, the J gene TRBJ1-1; TRBD1 agrees at 8 bases. Losses at the gene ends were 0 bases for V and 6 bases for J; bases not matched to a gene: 7. The CDR3 is 15 residues long. Germline loops: CDR1 SGHRS, CDR2 YFSETQ.

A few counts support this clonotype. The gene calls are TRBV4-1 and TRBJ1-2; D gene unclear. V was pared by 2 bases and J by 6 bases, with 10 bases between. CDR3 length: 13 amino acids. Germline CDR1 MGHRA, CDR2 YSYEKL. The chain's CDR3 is CASSQIEGNGYTF. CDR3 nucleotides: TGCGCCAGCAGCCAAATAGAAGGGAATGGCTACACCTTC.

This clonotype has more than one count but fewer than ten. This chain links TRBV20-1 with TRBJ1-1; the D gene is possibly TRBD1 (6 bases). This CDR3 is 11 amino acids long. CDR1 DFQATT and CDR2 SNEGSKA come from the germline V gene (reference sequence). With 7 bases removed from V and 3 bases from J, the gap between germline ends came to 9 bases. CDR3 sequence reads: CSVRGDTEAFF. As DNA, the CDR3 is TGCAGTGTTAGGGGGGACACTGAAGCTTTCTTT.

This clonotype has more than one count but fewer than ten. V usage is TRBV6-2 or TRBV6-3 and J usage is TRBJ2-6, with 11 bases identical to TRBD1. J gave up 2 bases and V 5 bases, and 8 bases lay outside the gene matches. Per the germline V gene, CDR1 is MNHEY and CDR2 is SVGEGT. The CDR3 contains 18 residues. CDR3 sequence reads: CASSPRTGGYAGANVLTF. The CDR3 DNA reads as TGTGCCAGCAGTCCCCGGACAGGGGGCTACGCTGGGGCCAACGTCCTGACTTTC.

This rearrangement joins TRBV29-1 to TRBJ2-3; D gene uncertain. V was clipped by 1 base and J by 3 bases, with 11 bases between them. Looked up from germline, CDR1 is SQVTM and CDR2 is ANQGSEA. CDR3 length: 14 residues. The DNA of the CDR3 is TGCAGCGTTGAAGGGGGAAGGGTGACAGATACGCAGTATTTT. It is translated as CSVEGGRVTDTQYF.

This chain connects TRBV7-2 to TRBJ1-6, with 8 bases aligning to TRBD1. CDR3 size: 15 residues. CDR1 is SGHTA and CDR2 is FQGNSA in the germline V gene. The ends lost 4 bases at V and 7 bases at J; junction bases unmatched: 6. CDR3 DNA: TGTGCCAGCAGCTCCCAGGGACAGGCGAATTCACCCCTCCACTTT. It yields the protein CASSSQGQANSPLHF.